This T cell receptor beta chain comes out of a study of cytomegalovirus exposure and HLA in healthy donors. Germline lookup yields CDR1 DFQATT and CDR2 SNEGSKA (reference sequence). V was shortened by 4 bases and J by 8 bases, with 8 bases between the two germline ends. The CDR3 sequence is 11 residues long. The primer mix had 60 Vbeta and 13 Jbeta primers. Assay: immunoSEQ multiplex PCR; the TCRdb copy retains only in-frame clones and omits some. The sample consists of under 150,000 clones, 77% of them appearing once. The V gene is TRBV20-1, the J gene TRBJ2-2, with a tentative D call TRBD1 (5 bases). This clonotype was sampled from a woman in her thirties or forties in good health and CMV-seronegative. The sample comprised PBMCs. The CDR3 nucleotides read TGCAGTGCTACCCCAGGGGGGGAGCTGTTTTTT. Amino acids: CSATPGGELFF.